The 28 T cell receptor beta chains in this list originate from one sample, sequenced in a study of T cell responses to AZD1222 COVID-19 vaccine (dated by TCRdb to 2020 to 2023). Taken with the paper, the label for time point translates to: baseline before first vaccination. The library was generated by the immunoSEQ multiplex PCR assay. Held by TCRdb, this immuneACCESS table contains in-frame sequences only and omits some clones. Under half of the omission traces to an unresolved V gene where checked; the cause of the rest is unknown. The sample yields 200,000 or so clones; more than 80% were counted once. Of the sample, around 6.4% is held by the ten largest clones. Specimen: peripheral blood, collected on day 0 of AZD1222 vaccination. The receptor set was obtained from an adult in good health.

CDR3 in DNA: TGTGCCAGCAGCTTTAATGACGGGATACGAGAGACCCAGTACTTC. Its translation: CASSFNDGIRETQYF. This chain uses TRBV7-2 with TRBJ2-5, with a tentative D call TRBD2 (5 bases). Germline V CDR1 and CDR2: SGHTA, FQGNSA. The CDR3 is 15 amino acids. The V gene lost 3 bases and the J gene lost 4 bases, with 15 bases spanning the gap.

The sample holds one count of this clone. For the CDR3, the DNA is TGTGCCAGCAGCTTAGCCGGATTCCATGGCTACACCTTC. This sequence encodes CASSLAGFHGYTF. The rearrangement joins TRBV7-2 to TRBJ1-2; unclear D gene. This CDR3 has 13 amino acids. The V end was cut by 0 bases, the J end by 6 bases, with 8 bases between. In germline, CDR1 is SGHTA, CDR2 FQGNSA.

This chain joins TRBV12-3 or TRBV12-4 and TRBJ1-2; 8 positions match TRBD1. This CDR3 spans 13 amino acids. The J segment lost 4 bases and the V segment lost 8 bases, leaving 6 bases of the junction unmatched. The CDR3 here is CASGQGSGYGYTF. DNA for the CDR3: TGTGCCAGCGGACAGGGTTCGGGCTATGGCTACACCTTC.

The V and J genes are TRBV4-2 and TRBJ2-7; D might be TRBD1 (6 bases). V lost 0 bases, J lost 6 bases, and 9 bases lay in between. Germline V gene data show CDR1 as LGHNA and CDR2 as YNFKEQ. There are 13 residues in the CDR3. As DNA, the CDR3 is TGTGCCAGCAGCCAAGAATCCAGGGGCGAGCAGTACTTC. Its translation: CASSQESRGEQYF.

The chain has TRBV7-3 and TRBJ2-6; 7 positions agree with TRBD1. Trimming removed 4 bases from V and 0 bases from J; junction bases left unmatched: 3. CDR3 size: 16 residues. Per the germline V gene, CDR1 is SGHTA and CDR2 is FQGTGA. The CDR3 here is CASSSDRRSGANVLTF. The CDR3 bases are TGTGCCAGCAGCTCGGACAGGCGCTCTGGGGCCAACGTCCTGACTTTC.

The genes are TRBV6-5 and TRBJ1-6; D gene uncertain. The germline gives CDR1 MNHEY, CDR2 SVGAGI. This CDR3 has 16 residues. V was shortened by 2 bases and J by 6 bases, with 14 bases between the two germline ends. CDR3: CASSYVGVPTNSPLHF. The CDR3 nucleotides read TGTGCCAGCAGTTACGTTGGGGTTCCCACTAATTCACCCCTCCACTTT.

The genes are TRBV27 and TRBJ1-4; D uncertain. The V gene lost 5 bases and the J gene lost 5 bases, with 15 bases spanning the gap. The CDR3 totals 15 residues. CDR1 is MNHEY, CDR2 SMNVEV, per germline (reference sequence). The CDR3 nucleotides read TGTGCCAGCAGTCTCACCGGGATGCGGAATGAAAAACTGTTTTTT. Translated, it gives CASSLTGMRNEKLFF. Together with reference TRBV27 and TRBJ1-4, the CDR3 gives the full variable domain: EAQVTQNPRYLITVTGKKLTVTCSQNMNHEYMSWYRQDPGLGLRQIYYSMNVEVTDKGDVPEGYKVSRKEKRNFPLILESPSPNQTSLYFCASSLTGMRNEKLFFGSGTQLSVL.

The J gene is TRBJ2-5, the V gene TRBV7-2; TRBD2 matches 9 bases. This CDR3 comprises 18 residues. Germline CDR1 is SGHTA and CDR2 is FQGNSA. Unmatched junction bases numbered 15, after V lost 1 base and J lost 6 bases. CDR3 nucleotides: TGTGCCAGCAGCTTAGGCTCGGGACTAGCCCCTAGGGCAAAGACCCAGTACTTC. This gives the protein CASSLGSGLAPRAKTQYF.

The chain links TRBV2 to TRBJ1-2, with D uncertain. Trimming removed 5 bases from V and 5 bases from J, with 9 bases in between. The CDR3 runs to 12 residues. Looked up from germline, CDR1 is SNHLY and CDR2 is FYNNEI. CDR3 sequence: CASSYRSYGYTF. CDR3 in DNA: TGTGCCAGCAGTTATCGATCATATGGCTACACCTTC.

The V call is TRBV12-3 or TRBV12-4, the J call TRBJ1-2; perhaps TRBD1 as D (5 bases). The germline V and J ends were trimmed by 6 bases and 7 bases, with 12 bases remaining between them. The CDR3 is made up of 12 amino acids. DNA for the CDR3: TGTGCCAGCAGCCCAAGGGGTGCTGGCTACACCTTC. Translating gives CASSPRGAGYTF.

The chain has TRBV19 and TRBJ1-2; D gene ambiguous. Germline loops: CDR1 LNHDA, CDR2 SQIVND (reference sequence). The germline V and J ends were trimmed by 5 bases and 4 bases, with 11 bases remaining between them. The CDR3 has 13 amino acids. CDR3 protein: CASSPGRVYGYTF. The CDR3 nucleotides are TGTGCCAGTAGTCCTGGACGGGTCTATGGCTACACCTTC. Full variable domain (outside the CDR3, taken from reference TRBV19 and TRBJ1-2): DGGITQSPKYLFRKEGQNVTLSCEQNLNHDAMYWYRQDPGQGLRLIYYSQIVNDFQKGDIAEGYSVSREKKESFPLTVTSAQKNPTAFYLCASSPGRVYGYTFGSGTRLTVV.

This chain links TRBV15 with TRBJ2-7; 7 bases fit TRBD1. J lost 0 bases, V lost 5 bases, and 7 bases had no gene match. The CDR3 has 15 amino acids. Germline CDR1 and CDR2: LNHNV and YYDKDF (reference sequence). This chain's CDR3 is CATSRGQISSYEQYF. CDR3 bases: TGTGCCACCAGCCGGGGACAGATTAGCTCCTACGAGCAGTACTTC.

This clone was seen once. The chain has TRBV7-9 and TRBJ2-1; D is undetermined. V shed 6 bases and J shed 7 bases, with 4 bases lying between them. The CDR3 is 10 residues long. Germline assignment: CDR1 SEHNR and CDR2 FQNEAQ (reference sequence). The CDR3 DNA is TGTGCCAGCAGGGAGAATGAGCAGTTCTTC. Its translation: CASRENEQFF.

The chain uses TRBV18 and TRBJ1-2; 8 nucleotides align to TRBD1. V lost 8 bases and J lost 8; bases outside the gene matches: 22. The length of the CDR3 is 17 residues. In germline, CDR1 is KGHSH, CDR2 LQKENI. CDR3 loop: CASTPQTTAGGVWGYTF. The CDR3, as DNA: TGTGCCAGCACCCCTCAAACGACCGCAGGGGGCGTGTGGGGCTACACCTTC. Full variable domain (rest looked up from reference TRBV18 and TRBJ1-2): NAGVMQNPRHLVRRRGQEARLRCSPMKGHSHVYWYRQLPEEGLKFMVYLQKENIIDESGMPKERFSAEFPKEGPSILRIQQVVRGDSAAYFCASTPQTTAGGVWGYTFGSGTRLTVV.

J is TRBJ1-3 and V is TRBV27; a weak D match, TRBD1 (6 bases). The CDR3 has 17 residues. V was clipped by 6 bases and J by 2 bases, with 20 bases between them. Germline V gene data show CDR1 as MNHEY and CDR2 as SMNVEV (reference sequence). CDR3 sequence reads: CASRPSTGRRAGNTIYF. The CDR3 nucleotides read TGTGCCAGCAGGCCAAGCACAGGGAGGAGGGCTGGAAACACCATATATTTT.

The rearrangement uses TRBV6-9 and TRBJ1-5; D perhaps matches TRBD1 (5 bases). V lost 7 bases to trimming and J lost 5 bases, with 15 bases between them. The germline V gene has CDR1 MNHGY and CDR2 SVAAGI. The CDR3 has 14 amino acids. CDR3 DNA sequence: TGTGCCAGCAATTGGACAAAACCGGATCAGCCCCAGCATTTT. As protein: CASNWTKPDQPQHF.

The gene calls are TRBV7-8 and TRBJ2-7, with D possibly being TRBD2 (6 bases). V shed 3 bases and J shed 7 bases, with 13 bases lying between them. CDR3 size: 13 residues. Germline V lookup: CDR1 SGHVS, CDR2 FQNEAQ. The CDR3 DNA sequence: TGTGCCAGCAGCTTGACTAGTTCCTTAGAGCAGTACTTC. It translates to CASSLTSSLEQYF.

This clone was seen only once. The genes are TRBV24-1 and TRBJ2-2; no reliable D call. Germline assignment: CDR1 KGHDR and CDR2 SFDVKD. The CDR3 spans 16 residues. Trimming pared 0 bases from V and 0 bases from J, leaving 7 bases between. In DNA form, the CDR3 reads TGTGCCACCAGTGATTTGTGGCAGGCGAACACCGGGGAGCTGTTTTTT. Its translation is CATSDLWQANTGELFF.

Comment on this clone: The junction departs from germline at one end; a sequencing error may be responsible. The chain carries TRBV5-1 and TRBJ2-5, with TRBD2 as a possible D gene (6 bases). Germline values: CDR1 SGHRS, CDR2 YFSETQ. The CDR3 consists of 12 residues. The CDR3 DNA is TGCGCCAGCAGTTCTAGGGGAGAGGAGGGAGACTTC. Protein: CASSSRGEEGDF. The full variable domain, with the rest looked up from reference TRBV5-1 and TRBJ2-5, is KAGVTQTPRYLIKTRGQQVTLSCSPISGHRSVSWYQQTPGQGLQFLFEYFSETQRNKGNFPGRFSGRQFSNSRSEMNVSTLELGDSALYLCASSSRGEEGDFGPGTRLLVL.

The chain has TRBV7-9 and TRBJ2-2; the D is unclear. This CDR3 is built from 12 residues. The V and J ends lost 2 bases and 7 bases respectively, with 5 bases between them. Germline CDR1 is SEHNR and CDR2 is FQNEAQ (reference sequence). CDR3 region: CASSLSVGELFF. The CDR3 DNA is TGTGCCAGCAGCTTATCGGTCGGGGAGCTGTTTTTT.

The chain recombines TRBV23-1 with TRBJ1-2, with D unclear. TRBV23-1 is designated an ORF whose function remains uncertain. The CDR3 has 17 amino acids. V was pared by 0 bases and J by 5 bases, with 19 bases between. The CDR3 nucleotides are TGCGCCAGCAGTCAATCCCCCCTTCCGTCTACGGCATATGGCTACACCTTC. Amino acids: CASSQSPLPSTAYGYTF.

The rearrangement links TRBV28 to TRBJ1-2; 11 positions match TRBD1. The CDR3 loop spans 15 amino acids. The germline V gene encodes CDR1 MDHEN and CDR2 SYDVKM. V lost 4 bases to trimming and J lost 3 bases; unmatched junction nucleotides: 4. CDR3 in DNA: TGTGCCAGCAGTTCGGGGGACAGGGGGGACTATGGCTACACCTTC. This translates into CASSSGDRGDYGYTF.

The V call is TRBV18, the J call TRBJ2-7; D might be TRBD1 (7 bases). Germline assignment: CDR1 KGHSH and CDR2 LQKENI. With 3 bases removed from V and 2 bases from J, the gap between germline ends came to 14 bases. This CDR3 comprises 15 residues. The CDR3 coding sequence is TGTGCCAGCTCACCCGCGGGACAGCCTACCTACGAGCAGTACTTC. Protein sequence: CASSPAGQPTYEQYF.

CDR3 sequence reads: CASSQGTGRVDEQFF. The CDR3, as DNA: TGTGCCAGCTCACAAGGGACAGGGAGGGTCGATGAGCAGTTCTTC. J is TRBJ2-1 and V is TRBV18; TRBD1 matches at 9 bases. Unmatched junction bases numbered 9, after V lost 4 bases and J lost 8 bases. Germline values: CDR1 KGHSH, CDR2 LQKENI. The CDR3 consists of 15 residues.

The chain recombines TRBV10-3 with TRBJ2-7; 13 bases align to TRBD2. This CDR3 contains 16 residues. V dropped 10 bases and J dropped 2; count of bases not matched to a gene: 11. Germline-derived CDR1 and CDR2 are ENHRY and SYGVKD. The CDR3, as DNA: TGTGCCACAGAGCCCCGGACTAGCGGGAGTACCTACGAGCAGTACTTC. Its translation is CATEPRTSGSTYEQYF.

Here the CDR3 DNA reads TGTGCCAGCAGTTATACAGGGATGGAGAGGGGTGAAGCTTTCTTT. Amino acid sequence: CASSYTGMERGEAFF. The genes are TRBV9 and TRBJ1-1, with D perhaps TRBD1 (6 bases). Germline CDR1 is SGDLS and CDR2 is YYNGEE. Trimming removed 5 bases from V and 7 bases from J, with 21 bases in between. The length of the CDR3 is 15 residues.

The rearrangement uses TRBV19 and TRBJ2-3; D gene ambiguous. Germline CDR1 and CDR2: LNHDA and SQIVND (reference sequence). The CDR3 extends over 19 amino acids. V was cut by 0 bases and J by 1 base, with 20 bases left in between. CDR3: CASSIDRVVGKEGTDTQYF. CDR3 bases: TGTGCCAGTAGTATAGATCGAGTAGTGGGAAAAGAAGGCACAGATACGCAGTATTTT.

V usage is TRBV15 and J usage is TRBJ1-5; 7 bases match TRBD1. J lost 5 bases, V lost 9 bases, and 10 bases had no gene match. In germline, CDR1 is LNHNV, CDR2 YYDKDF (reference sequence). There are 14 residues in the CDR3. The CDR3 region has the DNA TGTGCCACTAGTGACAGGGTGGTCGATCAGCCCCAGCATTTT. Translating gives CATSDRVVDQPQHF.